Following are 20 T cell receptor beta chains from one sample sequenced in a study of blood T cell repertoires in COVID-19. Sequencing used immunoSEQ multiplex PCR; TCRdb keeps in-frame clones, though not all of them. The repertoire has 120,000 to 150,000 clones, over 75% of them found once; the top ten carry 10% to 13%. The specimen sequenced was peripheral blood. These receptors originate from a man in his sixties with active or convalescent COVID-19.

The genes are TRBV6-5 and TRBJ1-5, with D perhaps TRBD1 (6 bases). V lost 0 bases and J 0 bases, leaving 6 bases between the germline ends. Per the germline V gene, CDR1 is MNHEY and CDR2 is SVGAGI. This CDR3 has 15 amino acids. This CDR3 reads CASSYSGGSNQPQHF. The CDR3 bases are TGTGCCAGCAGTTACTCAGGGGGTAGCAATCAGCCCCAGCATTTT.

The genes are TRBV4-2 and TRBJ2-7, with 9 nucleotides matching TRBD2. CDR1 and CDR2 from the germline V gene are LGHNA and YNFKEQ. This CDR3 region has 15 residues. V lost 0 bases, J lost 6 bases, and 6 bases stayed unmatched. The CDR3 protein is CASSQEKVLAGEQYF. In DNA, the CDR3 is TGTGCCAGCAGCCAAGAAAAGGTACTAGCGGGCGAGCAGTACTTC.

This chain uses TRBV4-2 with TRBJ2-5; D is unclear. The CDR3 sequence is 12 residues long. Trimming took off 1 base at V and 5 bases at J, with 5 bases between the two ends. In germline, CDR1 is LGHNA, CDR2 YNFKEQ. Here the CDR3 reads CASSQGPETQYF. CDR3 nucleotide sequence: TGTGCCAGCAGCCAAGGGCCCGAGACCCAGTACTTC.

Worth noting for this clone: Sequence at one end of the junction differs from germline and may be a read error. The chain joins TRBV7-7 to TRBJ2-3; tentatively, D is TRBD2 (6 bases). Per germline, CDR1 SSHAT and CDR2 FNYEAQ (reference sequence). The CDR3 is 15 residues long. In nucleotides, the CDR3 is TGTGCTAGCAGCTTAGCGGCAGGGCAGGGAGATACGCAGTATTTT. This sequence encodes CASSLAAGQGDTQYF.

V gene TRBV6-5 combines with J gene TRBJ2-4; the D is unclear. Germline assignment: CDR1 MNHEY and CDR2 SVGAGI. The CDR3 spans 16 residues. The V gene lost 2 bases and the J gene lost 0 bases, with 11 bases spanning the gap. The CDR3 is CASSYVAAIAKNIQYF. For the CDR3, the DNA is TGTGCCAGCAGTTACGTAGCAGCCATAGCCAAAAACATTCAGTACTTC.

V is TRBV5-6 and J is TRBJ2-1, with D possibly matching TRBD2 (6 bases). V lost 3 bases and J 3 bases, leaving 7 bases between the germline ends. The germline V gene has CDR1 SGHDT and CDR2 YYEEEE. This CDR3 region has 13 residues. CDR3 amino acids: CASSWGDYNEQFF. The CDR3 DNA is TGTGCCAGCAGCTGGGGGGACTACAATGAGCAGTTCTTC.

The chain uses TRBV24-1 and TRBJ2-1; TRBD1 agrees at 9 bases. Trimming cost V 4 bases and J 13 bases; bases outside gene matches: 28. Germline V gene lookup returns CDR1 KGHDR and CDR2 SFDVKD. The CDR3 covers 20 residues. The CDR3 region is CATSDPNRLGGTGILGQQFF. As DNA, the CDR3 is TGTGCCACCAGTGACCCAAATCGCCTGGGGGGGACAGGGATCCTGGGGCAACAGTTCTTC.

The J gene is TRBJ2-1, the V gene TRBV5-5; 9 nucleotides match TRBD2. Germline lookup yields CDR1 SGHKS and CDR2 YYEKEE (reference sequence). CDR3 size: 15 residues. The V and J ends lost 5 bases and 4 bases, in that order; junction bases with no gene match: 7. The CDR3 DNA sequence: TGTGCCAGCAGGTCGGGACTAGCCACATACAATGAGCAGTTCTTC. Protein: CASRSGLATYNEQFF.

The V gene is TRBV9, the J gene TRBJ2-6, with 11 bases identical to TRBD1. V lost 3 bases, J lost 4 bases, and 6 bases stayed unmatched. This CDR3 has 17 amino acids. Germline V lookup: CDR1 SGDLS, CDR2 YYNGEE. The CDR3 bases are TGTGCCAGCAGCGACGGACAGGGGGCGACAGGGGCCAACGTCCTGACTTTC. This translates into CASSDGQGATGANVLTF.

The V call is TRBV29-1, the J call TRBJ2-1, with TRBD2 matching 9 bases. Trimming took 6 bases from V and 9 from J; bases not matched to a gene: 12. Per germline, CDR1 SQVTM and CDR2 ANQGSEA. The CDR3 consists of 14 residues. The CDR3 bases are TGCAGCGTAGGGAGCGGGAGGAGTTCTGGTGAGCAGTTCTTC. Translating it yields CSVGSGRSSGEQFF.

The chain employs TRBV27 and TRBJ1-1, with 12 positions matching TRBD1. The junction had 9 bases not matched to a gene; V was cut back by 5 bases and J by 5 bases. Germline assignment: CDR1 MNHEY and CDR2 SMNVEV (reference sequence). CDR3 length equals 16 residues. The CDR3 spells CASSGRDRGPGTEAFF. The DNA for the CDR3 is TGTGCCAGCAGTGGCCGGGACAGGGGGCCGGGTACTGAAGCTTTCTTT.

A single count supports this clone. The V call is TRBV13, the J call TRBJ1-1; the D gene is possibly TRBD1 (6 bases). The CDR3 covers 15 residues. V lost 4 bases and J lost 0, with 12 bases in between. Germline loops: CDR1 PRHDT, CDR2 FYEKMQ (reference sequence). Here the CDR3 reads CASSSKTGVNTEAFF. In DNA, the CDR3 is TGTGCCAGCAGCTCCAAGACAGGAGTGAACACTGAAGCTTTCTTT.

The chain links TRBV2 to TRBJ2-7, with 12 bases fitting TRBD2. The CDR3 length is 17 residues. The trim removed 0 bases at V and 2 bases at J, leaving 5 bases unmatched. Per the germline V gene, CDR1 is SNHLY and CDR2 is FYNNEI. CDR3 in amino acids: CASSEARLAGEAYEQYF. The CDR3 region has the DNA TGTGCCAGCAGTGAAGCGCGACTAGCGGGAGAGGCCTACGAGCAGTACTTC.

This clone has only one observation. The CDR3 sequence: CASSSWGQEKGTYEQYF. CDR3 in DNA: TGTGCCAGTAGCTCCTGGGGACAAGAAAAAGGGACCTACGAGCAGTACTTC. V gene TRBV19 combines with J gene TRBJ2-7, with D perhaps matching TRBD1 (6 bases). V was trimmed by 6 bases and J by 2 bases, leaving 23 bases between them. The germline V gene encodes CDR1 LNHDA and CDR2 SQIVND (reference sequence). This CDR3 comprises 17 residues.

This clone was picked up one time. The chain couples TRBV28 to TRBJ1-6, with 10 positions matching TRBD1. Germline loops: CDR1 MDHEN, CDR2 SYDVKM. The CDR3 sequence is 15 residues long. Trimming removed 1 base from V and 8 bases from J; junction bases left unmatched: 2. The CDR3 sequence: CASSLSGQGYSPLHF. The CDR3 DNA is TGTGCCAGCAGTTTATCGGGACAGGGGTATTCACCCCTCCACTTT.

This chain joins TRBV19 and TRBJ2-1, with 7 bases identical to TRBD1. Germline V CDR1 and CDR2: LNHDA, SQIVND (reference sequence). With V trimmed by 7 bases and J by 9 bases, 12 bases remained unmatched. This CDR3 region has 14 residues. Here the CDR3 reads CASNLDRLGGEQFF. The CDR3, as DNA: TGTGCCAGTAATCTGGACAGGCTGGGCGGTGAGCAGTTCTTC. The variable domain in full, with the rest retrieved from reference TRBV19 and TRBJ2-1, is DGGITQSPKYLFRKEGQNVTLSCEQNLNHDAMYWYRQDPGQGLRLIYYSQIVNDFQKGDIAEGYSVSREKKESFPLTVTSAQKNPTAFYLCASNLDRLGGEQFFGPGTRLTVL.

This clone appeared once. The CDR3 loop reads CASSQTGTGYEKLFF. The CDR3 DNA reads TGTGCCAGCAGCCAAACCGGGACAGGCTATGAAAAACTGTTTTTT. The rearrangement joins TRBV3-1 (or the pseudogene TRBV3-2) to TRBJ1-4; 8 bases are shared with TRBD1. The CDR3 is 15 amino acids. Per the germline V gene, CDR1 is LGHDT and CDR2 is YNNKEL (reference sequence). The ends lost 2 bases at V and 6 bases at J; junction bases unmatched: 5.

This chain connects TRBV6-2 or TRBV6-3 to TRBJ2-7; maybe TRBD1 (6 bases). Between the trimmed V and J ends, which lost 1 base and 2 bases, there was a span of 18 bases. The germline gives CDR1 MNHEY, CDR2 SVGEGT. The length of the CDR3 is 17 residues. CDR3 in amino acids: CASSYFYSGTTAYEQYF. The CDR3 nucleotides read TGTGCCAGCAGTTACTTTTACTCCGGGACAACAGCCTACGAGCAGTACTTC.

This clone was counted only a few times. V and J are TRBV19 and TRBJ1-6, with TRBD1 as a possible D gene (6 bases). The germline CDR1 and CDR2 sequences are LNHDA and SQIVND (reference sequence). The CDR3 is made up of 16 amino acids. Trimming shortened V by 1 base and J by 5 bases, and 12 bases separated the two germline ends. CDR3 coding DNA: TGTGCCAGTAGTATAGTATGGACAGCCGATAATTCACCCCTCCACTTT. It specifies CASSIVWTADNSPLHF.

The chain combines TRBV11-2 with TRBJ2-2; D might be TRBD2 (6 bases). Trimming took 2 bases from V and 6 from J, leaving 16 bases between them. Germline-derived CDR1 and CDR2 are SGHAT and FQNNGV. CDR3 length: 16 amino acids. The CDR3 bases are TGTGCCAGCAGCTTACAGCCAGGACTATACCCCGGGGAGCTGTTTTTT. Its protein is CASSLQPGLYPGELFF.